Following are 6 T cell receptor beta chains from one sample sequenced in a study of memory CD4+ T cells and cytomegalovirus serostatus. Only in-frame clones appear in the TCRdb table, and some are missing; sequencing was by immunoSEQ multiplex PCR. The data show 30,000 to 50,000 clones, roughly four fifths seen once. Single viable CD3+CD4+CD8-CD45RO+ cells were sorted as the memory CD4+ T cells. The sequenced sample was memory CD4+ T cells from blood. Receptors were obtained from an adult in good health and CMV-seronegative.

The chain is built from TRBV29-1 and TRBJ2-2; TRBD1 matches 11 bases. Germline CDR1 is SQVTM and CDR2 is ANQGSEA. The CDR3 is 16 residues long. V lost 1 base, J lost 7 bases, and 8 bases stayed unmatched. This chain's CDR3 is CSVEVGQGGYIGELFF. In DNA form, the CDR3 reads TGCAGCGTTGAAGTGGGACAGGGGGGATATATCGGGGAGCTGTTTTTT.

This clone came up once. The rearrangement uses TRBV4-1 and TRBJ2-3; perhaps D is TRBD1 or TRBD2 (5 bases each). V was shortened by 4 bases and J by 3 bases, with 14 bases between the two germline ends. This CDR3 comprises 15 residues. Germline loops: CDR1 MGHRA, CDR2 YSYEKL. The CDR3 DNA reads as TGCGCCAGCAGCCCTCCGGGGCCGGGGACAGATACGCAGTATTTT. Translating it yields CASSPPGPGTDTQYF.

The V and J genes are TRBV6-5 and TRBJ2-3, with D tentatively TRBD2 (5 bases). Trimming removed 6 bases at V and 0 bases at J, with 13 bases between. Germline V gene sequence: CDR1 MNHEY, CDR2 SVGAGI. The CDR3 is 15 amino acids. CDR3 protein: CASRPGEMSTDTQYF. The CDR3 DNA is TGTGCCAGCAGACCCGGGGAGATGAGCACAGATACGCAGTATTTT.

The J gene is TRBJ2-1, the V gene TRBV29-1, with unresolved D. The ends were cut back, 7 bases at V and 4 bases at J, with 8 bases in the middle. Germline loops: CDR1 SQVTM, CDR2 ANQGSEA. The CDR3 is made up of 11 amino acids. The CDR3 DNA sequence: TGCAGCGCTAGGGCATACAATGAGCAGTTCTTC. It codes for CSARAYNEQFF.

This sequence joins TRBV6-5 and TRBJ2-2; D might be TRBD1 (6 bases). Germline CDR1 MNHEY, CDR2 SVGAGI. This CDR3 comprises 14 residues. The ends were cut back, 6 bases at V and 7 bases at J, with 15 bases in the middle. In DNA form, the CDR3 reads TGTGCCAGCAGCCCCGTGGGGGCGAACGGGGAGCTGTTTTTT. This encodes CASSPVGANGELFF.

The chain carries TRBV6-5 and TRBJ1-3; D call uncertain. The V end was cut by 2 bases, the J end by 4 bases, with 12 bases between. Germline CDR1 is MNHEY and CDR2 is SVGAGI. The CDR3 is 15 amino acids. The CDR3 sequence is CASSYGGGGGNTIYF. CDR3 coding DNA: TGTGCCAGCAGTTACGGCGGAGGAGGGGGAAACACCATATATTTT.